The 21 T cell receptor beta chains listed next were all sequenced from one sample in a study of blood T cell repertoires in COVID-19. Assay used: immunoSEQ multiplex PCR; TCRdb lists only in-frame clones, some missing. The sample shows some 370,000 clones, about 87% of them seen only once. Sequencing was performed on peripheral blood. These receptors were taken from a woman aged 30 to 39 with COVID-19, enrolled during active disease.

The V call is TRBV2, the J call TRBJ2-7; 9 bases align to TRBD1. The CDR3 is made up of 14 amino acids. Germline trimming cut 6 bases from V and 4 bases from J; bases unmatched to any gene: 7. Germline CDR1 SNHLY, CDR2 FYNNEI. The CDR3 region has the DNA TGTGCCAGCAGCGACGGACAGGGGCGTTACGAGCAGTACTTC. Amino acids: CASSDGQGRYEQYF.

V and J are TRBV2 and TRBJ1-2, with 7 bases that match TRBD1. There are 13 residues in the CDR3. The germline V gene has CDR1 SNHLY and CDR2 FYNNEI. V lost 6 bases, J lost 6 bases, and 7 bases stayed unmatched. The CDR3 DNA reads as TGTGCCAGCAGGATGACAGGGACGAATGGCTACACCTTC. Translating it yields CASRMTGTNGYTF.

This clone came up a few times. The V call is TRBV18, the J call TRBJ1-2; no clear D. This CDR3 spans 14 amino acids. V was pared by 0 bases and J by 4 bases, with 9 bases between. Germline-derived CDR1 and CDR2 are KGHSH and LQKENI. CDR3 sequence (DNA): TGTGCCAGCTCACCACCGGAGGGTCGCTATGGCTACACCTTC. As protein: CASSPPEGRYGYTF.

CDR3 nucleotides: TGTGCCAGCAGTAGGGACAGGGCTGGAGAGACCCAGTACTTC. Protein product: CASSRDRAGETQYF. The chain joins TRBV28 to TRBJ2-5; 9 positions match TRBD1. V was pared by 5 bases and J by 4 bases, with 5 bases of the junction left unmatched. The CDR3 consists of 14 residues. Per germline, CDR1 MDHEN and CDR2 SYDVKM.

Comment on this clone: Other DNA sequences in the same sample also yield this CDR3. The chain links TRBV24-1 to TRBJ2-1; the match to TRBD2 covers 10 bases. With 0 bases clipped from V and 7 bases from J, the junction kept 5 bases outside the gene matches. The CDR3 has 16 amino acids. Germline CDR1 and CDR2: KGHDR and SFDVKD. CDR3 in amino acids: CATSDLGLAGDNEQFF. Written as DNA, the CDR3 is TGTGCCACCAGTGATTTGGGGCTAGCGGGAGATAATGAGCAGTTCTTC.

The rearrangement uses TRBV7-2 and TRBJ2-1; the match to TRBD2 covers 8 bases. This CDR3 is built from 17 residues. Trimming cost V 1 base and J 4 bases; bases outside gene matches: 9. From germline, CDR1 is SGHTA and CDR2 FQGNSA. The CDR3 protein is CASSLDREGLMYNEQFF. The CDR3 DNA sequence: TGTGCCAGCAGCTTAGATCGGGAGGGTCTTATGTACAATGAGCAGTTCTTC.

Notes on this clone: Other DNA sequences in the sample encode the same CDR3. This rearrangement joins TRBV28 to TRBJ2-7; 9 positions agree with TRBD1. CDR3 length: 13 amino acids. Germline assignment: CDR1 MDHEN and CDR2 SYDVKM. V lost 5 bases to trimming and J lost 5 bases; unmatched junction nucleotides: 4. CDR3 nucleotide sequence: TGTGCCAGCAGTAGCCGGGACAGGGACGAGCAGTACTTC. Translating it yields CASSSRDRDEQYF.

CDR3 bases: TGTGCCAGCAGTGTCAGGGGCCCCTACGAGCAGTACTTC. Amino acids: CASSVRGPYEQYF. The chain employs TRBV2 and TRBJ2-7, with a possible D match to TRBD1 (6 bases). V lost 4 bases and J lost 2, with 9 bases in between. CDR3 length: 13 residues. Germline values: CDR1 SNHLY, CDR2 FYNNEI.

The rearrangement uses TRBV5-5 and TRBJ2-5, with TRBD2 as a possible D gene (7 bases). CDR3 size: 17 residues. Germline assignment: CDR1 SGHKS and CDR2 YYEKEE (reference sequence). Trimming stripped 4 bases from V and 3 bases from J, with 22 bases between. Here the CDR3 DNA reads TGTGCCAGCAGCGGCGACGGTACAGGGAGGGGGGAAGAGACCCAGTACTTC. Amino acids: CASSGDGTGRGEETQYF.

J is TRBJ2-5 and V is TRBV5-5; D perhaps matches TRBD2 (5 bases). The CDR3 consists of 15 residues. The V end lost 4 bases, the J end lost 5 bases, and 18 bases lay between the germline ends. Germline CDR1 and CDR2: SGHKS and YYEKEE (reference sequence). The CDR3 loop is CASSQDWASGETQYF. The CDR3 nucleotides read TGTGCCAGCAGCCAGGACTGGGCGTCCGGGGAGACCCAGTACTTC.

The chain employs TRBV24-1 and TRBJ2-7, with D perhaps TRBD2 (5 bases). This CDR3 spans 16 amino acids. Trimming shortened V by 3 bases and J by 7 bases, and 21 bases separated the two germline ends. The germline V gene has CDR1 KGHDR and CDR2 SFDVKD. The CDR3 DNA is TGTGCCACCAGTGATCCAGAAAGGCAGATCACGGGGGAGCAGTACTTC. It is translated as CATSDPERQITGEQYF.

V is TRBV9 and J is TRBJ2-2, with 9 bases matching TRBD2. The CDR3 is made up of 16 amino acids. Germline V gene sequence: CDR1 SGDLS, CDR2 YYNGEE. V was clipped by 6 bases and J by 1 base; unmatched bases: 7. The CDR3 loop is CASNWGSGGNTGELFF. The CDR3 coding sequence is TGTGCCAGCAACTGGGGTAGCGGGGGGAACACCGGGGAGCTGTTTTTT. Together with reference TRBV9 and TRBJ2-2, the CDR3 gives the full variable domain: DSGVTQTPKHLITATGQRVTLRCSPRSGDLSVYWYQQSLDQGLQFLIQYYNGEERAKGNILERFSAQQFPDLHSELNLSSLELGDSALYFCASNWGSGGNTGELFFGEGSRLTVL.

The J gene is TRBJ1-2, the V gene TRBV3-1 (or the pseudogene TRBV3-2); 8 bases agree with TRBD1. There are 14 residues in the CDR3. V shed 1 base, J shed 8 bases, and the junction held 6 bases outside the gene matches. The V gene's germline CDR1 is LGHDT and CDR2 YNNKEL (reference sequence). The CDR3 coding sequence is TGTGCCAGCAGCCAAGTCTCTCGACAGGGGGGCTACACCTTC. As protein: CASSQVSRQGGYTF.

This chain joins TRBV4-1 and TRBJ1-5; no reliable D call. This CDR3 spans 14 amino acids. Germline loops: CDR1 MGHRA, CDR2 YSYEKL. V was clipped by 0 bases and J by 2 bases, with 5 bases between them. The CDR3 bases are TGCGCCAGCAGCCAAGAGCCAGGCAATCAGCCCCAGCATTTT. This sequence encodes CASSQEPGNQPQHF.

The V gene is TRBV28, the J gene TRBJ2-2; 15 nucleotides line up with TRBD2. This CDR3 is built from 16 residues. Germline V CDR1 and CDR2: MDHEN, SYDVKM. Trimming removed 6 bases from V and 7 bases from J; junction bases left unmatched: 6. Here the CDR3 DNA reads TGTGCCAGCAGGTCGGGACTAGCGGGAGGCCGCGGGGAGCTGTTTTTT. As protein: CASRSGLAGGRGELFF.

In its sample, this clone was seen once. J is TRBJ2-3 and V is TRBV3-1 (or the pseudogene TRBV3-2), with D perhaps matching TRBD2 (6 bases). This CDR3 is built from 12 residues. V was cut by 3 bases and J by 9 bases, with 10 bases left in between. The V gene's germline CDR1 is LGHDT and CDR2 YNNKEL (reference sequence). The CDR3 DNA reads TGTGCCAGCAGCCAGTCGCTAGCGACGCAGTATTTT. Residues: CASSQSLATQYF.

The CDR3 DNA reads as TGTGCCAGCAGCAAAGGGAGGGGACAGGGGCGTTTTAACTATGGCTACACCTTC. Encoded protein: CASSKGRGQGRFNYGYTF. The genes are TRBV21-1 and TRBJ1-2; TRBD1, the table's D call, lacks a check against the DNA. TRBV21-1 is reported as a pseudogene. The CDR3 is 18 amino acids.

The chain employs TRBV2 and TRBJ2-5, with 8 positions matching TRBD2. CDR1 and CDR2 (germline): SNHLY, FYNNEI. The CDR3 runs to 15 residues. Trimming cost V 3 bases and J 5 bases; bases outside gene matches: 8. The CDR3 is CASSDSAGGGETQYF. DNA for the CDR3: TGTGCCAGCAGTGATTCTGCGGGGGGTGGCGAGACCCAGTACTTC.

This clone was seen more than once but under ten times. This rearrangement joins TRBV2 to TRBJ2-7; 7 bases line up with TRBD1. This CDR3 spans 15 amino acids. Germline trimming cut 2 bases from V and 2 bases from J; bases unmatched to any gene: 6. Germline V gene sequence: CDR1 SNHLY, CDR2 FYNNEI. The CDR3 spells CASSEFLGQTYEQYF. CDR3 nucleotides: TGTGCCAGCAGTGAATTTCTGGGACAGACCTACGAGCAGTACTTC.

The V and J genes are TRBV16 and TRBJ2-1; perhaps TRBD2 as D (6 bases). With 0 bases removed from V and 7 bases from J, the gap between germline ends came to 16 bases. This CDR3 spans 16 amino acids. The germline V gene has CDR1 KGHSY and CDR2 FQNENV. CDR3 loop: CASSQSFGVRGNEQFF. CDR3 sequence (DNA): TGTGCCAGCAGCCAATCTTTCGGGGTTCGGGGGAATGAGCAGTTCTTC.

The genes are TRBV12-5 and TRBJ2-3; D is possibly TRBD1 (6 bases). V shed 3 bases and J shed 1 base, with 14 bases lying between them. Germline V CDR1 and CDR2: LGHNT, FRNRAP. CDR3 size: 16 residues. The CDR3 protein is CASGLFTGYGTDTQYF. The DNA for the CDR3 is TGTGCTAGTGGTTTATTCACAGGGTATGGCACAGATACGCAGTATTTT. The entire variable domain, with the rest obtained from reference TRBV12-5 and TRBJ2-3, is as follows: DARVTQTPRHKVTEMGQEVTMRCQPILGHNTVFWYRQTMMQGLELLAYFRNRAPLDDSGMPKDRFSAEMPDATLATLKIQPSEPRDSAVYFCASGLFTGYGTDTQYFGPGTRLTVL.